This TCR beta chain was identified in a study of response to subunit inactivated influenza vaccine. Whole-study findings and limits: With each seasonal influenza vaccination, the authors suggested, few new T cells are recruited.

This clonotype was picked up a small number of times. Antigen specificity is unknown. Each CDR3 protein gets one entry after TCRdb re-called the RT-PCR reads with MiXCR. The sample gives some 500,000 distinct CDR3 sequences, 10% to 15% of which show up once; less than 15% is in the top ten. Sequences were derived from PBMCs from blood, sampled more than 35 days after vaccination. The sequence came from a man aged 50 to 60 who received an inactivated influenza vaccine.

The CDR3 DNA is TGTGCCAGCAGCCCCGGACTAGCGGGGGGTACCTTTAGTCGCGAGCAGTACTTC. It codes for CASSPGLAGGTFSREQYF. The chain links TRBV7-8 to TRBJ2-7, with 14 bases matching TRBD2. The CDR3 runs 18 residues. J was trimmed by 6 bases and V by 5 bases; bases with no gene match: 15. The germline CDR1 and CDR2 sequences are SGHVS and FQNEAQ.